These 13 T cell receptor beta chains were all obtained from the same sample, sequenced in a study of regulatory T cells in long-lasting Graves disease (dated by TCRdb to the early 2020s). Library generation was performed with multiplex PCR. TCRdb records Illumina HiSeq 4000 as the sequencer. CDR3 regions were amplified by Arm-PCR with iRepertoire HTBI primers to construct TCR beta libraries. The raw public data were reprocessed by TCRdb itself: fastp quality trimming at Q25, MiXCR clonotype calling, in-frame beta chains only. Entries that share a CDR3 protein sequence are merged under the most common genes and DNA. The sample yields some 280,000 distinct CDR3 sequences; roughly 21% were counted once. More than 50% of the sample comes from the top ten. The sample's time point, from its label and the paper: persistent/refractory GD, antithyroid drugs over 5 years with positive TRAb. For both TCR sequencing and RNA sequencing, RNA was extracted from PBMCs using TRIzol.

Material: peripheral blood mononuclear cells (PBMCs), obtained when the disease was refractory, from a patient treated with antithyroid drugs. The receptors come from a female donor with Graves disease.

This clonotype appeared a few times. This chain joins TRBV5-4 and TRBJ1-5; D unresolved. The CDR3 runs 13 residues. Per the germline V gene, CDR1 is SGHNT and CDR2 is YYREEE (reference sequence). The V end lost 0 bases, the J end lost 4 bases, and 5 bases lay between the germline ends. Here the CDR3 DNA reads TGTGCCAGCAGCTTGGACTTTAATCAGCCCCAGCATTTT. It codes for CASSLDFNQPQHF.

This clonotype has a count of ten or more. The chain uses TRBV20-1 and TRBJ1-1, with D possibly TRBD1 on 5 matching bases. The CDR3 is 14 residues long. Trimming took off 7 bases at V and 1 base at J, with 16 bases between the two ends. Germline V CDR1 and CDR2: DFQATT, SNEGSKA (reference sequence). CDR3 DNA sequence: TGCAGTGTTGAGAGCAGGGAAGGGAACACTGAAGCTTTCTTT. Translated, it gives CSVESREGNTEAFF.

This clonotype was observed a handful of times. The chain joins TRBV29-1 to TRBJ2-7; D not certain. This CDR3 comprises 11 residues. Between the trimmed V and J ends, which lost 5 bases and 3 bases, there was a span of 8 bases. CDR1 is SQVTM, CDR2 ANQGSEA, per germline. The CDR3 loop reads CSVKQSYEQYF. CDR3 DNA: TGCAGCGTTAAGCAGAGCTACGAGCAGTACTTC.

This clonotype was seen at least ten times. CDR3 in DNA: TGTGCCTGGGATACATCACGGAACACTGAAGCTTTCTTT. It encodes CAWDTSRNTEAFF. The chain combines TRBV30 with TRBJ1-1; D call uncertain. Germline V gene data show CDR1 as GTSNPN and CDR2 as SVGIG (reference sequence). V was cut by 5 bases and J by 1 base, with 11 bases left in between. The CDR3 extends over 13 amino acids. Full variable domain (rest looked up from reference TRBV30 and TRBJ1-1): SQTIHQWPATLVQPVGSPLSLECTVEGTSNPNLYWYRQAAGRGLQLLFYSVGIGQISSEVPQNLSASRPQDRQFILSSKKLLLSDSGFYLCAWDTSRNTEAFFGQGTRLTVV.

As for this clonotype: The junction departs from germline at one end; a sequencing error may be responsible. The chain carries TRBV30 and TRBJ2-2, with TRBD2 as a possible D gene (5 bases). Germline V gene lookup returns CDR1 GTSNPN and CDR2 SVGIG (reference sequence). The CDR3 is made up of 14 amino acids. CDR3 DNA: TGTGCCTGGAGTGGTGGGAGAGACACCAGGGAGCTGTTTTTT. Translation gives CAWSGGRDTRELFF.

Of note for this clonotype: A read error may produce the germline difference seen at one junction end. V is TRBV5-1 and J is TRBJ1-1, with 8 bases lining up with TRBD1. Germline CDR1 reads SGHRS; CDR2 reads YFSETQ. The CDR3 spans 15 residues. CDR3 protein: CASSWGTGRNTGAFF. The CDR3 coding sequence is TGCGCCAGCAGCTGGGGGACAGGTAGGAACACTGGAGCTTTCTTT.

The V call is TRBV6-1, the J call TRBJ2-2, with D perhaps TRBD2 (6 bases). This CDR3 has 17 amino acids. CDR1 is MNHNS, CDR2 SASEGT, per germline. The V gene lost 7 bases and the J gene lost 4 bases, with 22 bases spanning the gap. The CDR3 bases are TGTGCCAGCATCGGGAAAGGGGCTCGCGGGGTCACCGGGGAGCTGTTTTTT. It encodes CASIGKGARGVTGELFF.

J is TRBJ2-4 and V is TRBV28; D remains ambiguous. Germline CDR1 and CDR2: MDHEN and SYDVKM. The V end lost 7 bases, the J end lost 0 bases, and 10 bases lay between the germline ends. The CDR3 spans 14 residues. CDR3 residues: CASKQHLAKNIQYF. DNA of the CDR3: TGTGCCAGCAAACAGCACCTAGCCAAAAACATTCAGTACTTC.

A few counts support this clonotype. The V gene is TRBV2, the J gene TRBJ2-7, with 8 bases matching TRBD1. V lost 8 bases to trimming and J lost 1 base; unmatched junction nucleotides: 4. The CDR3 loop spans 13 amino acids. Germline V gives CDR1 SNHLY, CDR2 FYNNEI. The DNA for the CDR3 is TGTGCCAGCGACTGGGACAGGTCCTACGAGCAGTACTTC. Translated, it gives CASDWDRSYEQYF. The full variable domain, in which reference TRBV2 and TRBJ2-7 provide the parts outside the CDR3, is EPEVTQTPSHQVTQMGQEVILRCVPISNHLYFYWYRQILGQKVEFLVSFYNNEISEKSEIFDDQFSVERPDGSNFTLKIRSTKLEDSAMYFCASDWDRSYEQYFGPGTRLTVT.

This clonotype showed up just a few times. The rearrangement joins TRBV6-6 to TRBJ2-1; 12 positions agree with TRBD2. The V gene's germline CDR1 is MNHNY and CDR2 SVGAGI (reference sequence). J gave up 4 bases and V 0 bases, and 7 bases lay outside the gene matches. The CDR3 is made up of 18 amino acids. The CDR3 region is CASSYSALAGGSYNEQFF. DNA for the CDR3: TGTGCCAGCAGTTACTCGGCGCTAGCGGGAGGGTCATACAATGAGCAGTTCTTC.

In its sample, this clonotype was seen a few times. This chain uses TRBV6-2 or TRBV6-3 with TRBJ1-1, with 9 bases that match TRBD1. Germline loops: CDR1 MNHEY, CDR2 SVGEGT. J gave up 5 bases and V 3 bases, and 4 bases lay outside the gene matches. This CDR3 is 14 amino acids long. This chain's CDR3 is CASSYTGGWTEAFF. DNA of the CDR3: TGTGCCAGCAGTTATACAGGGGGCTGGACTGAAGCTTTCTTT.

This clonotype has just one count. The gene calls are TRBV7-9 and TRBJ2-7, with 7 positions matching TRBD1. J gave up 4 bases and V 0 bases, and 6 bases lay outside the gene matches. Germline CDR1 SEHNR, CDR2 FQNEAQ (reference sequence). The CDR3 sequence is 15 residues long. CDR3 region: CASSLATGTEYEQYF. DNA for the CDR3: TGTGCCAGCAGCTTAGCCACCGGGACAGAATACGAGCAGTACTTC. Full variable domain (missing parts from reference TRBV7-9 and TRBJ2-7): DTGVSQNPRHKITKRGQNVTFRCDPISEHNRLYWYRQTLGQGPEFLTYFQNEAQLEKSRLLSDRFSAERPKGSFSTLEIQRTEQGDSAMYLCASSLATGTEYEQYFGPGTRLTVT.

This chain links TRBV4-1 with TRBJ1-2, with 7 positions matching TRBD1. The V and J ends lost 5 bases and 4 bases, in that order; junction bases with no gene match: 7. CDR1 is MGHRA, CDR2 YSYEKL, per germline. The CDR3 is 14 amino acids. CDR3 region: CASSAPGQIYGYTF. The CDR3 nucleotides are TGCGCCAGCAGCGCCCCGGGACAGATCTATGGCTACACCTTC.